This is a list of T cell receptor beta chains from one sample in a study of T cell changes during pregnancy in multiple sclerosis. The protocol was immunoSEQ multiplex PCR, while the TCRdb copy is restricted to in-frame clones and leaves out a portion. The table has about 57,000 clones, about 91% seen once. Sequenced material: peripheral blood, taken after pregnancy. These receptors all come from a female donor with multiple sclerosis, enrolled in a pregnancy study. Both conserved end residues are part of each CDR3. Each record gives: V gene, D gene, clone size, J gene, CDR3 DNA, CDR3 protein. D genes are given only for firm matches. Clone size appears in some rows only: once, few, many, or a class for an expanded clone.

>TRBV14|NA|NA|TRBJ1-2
TGTGCCAGCAGCCAAGTGGACCGGGGATATGGCTACACCTTC
CASSQVDRGYGYTF
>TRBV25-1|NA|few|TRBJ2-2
TGTGCCAGCGGCGACTTCGTCACCGGGGAGCTGTTTTTT
CASGDFVTGELFF
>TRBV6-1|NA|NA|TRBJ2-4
TGTGCCAGCAGTGAAGATATAGCCAAAAACATTCAGTACTTC
CASSEDIAKNIQYF
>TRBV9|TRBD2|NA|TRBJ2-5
TGTGCCAGCAGCGTAGGGGATACTAGCGGGGGCCAAGAGACCCAGTACTTC
CASSVGDTSGGQETQYF
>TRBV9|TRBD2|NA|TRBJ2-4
TGTGCCAGCAGCGTTTATCGGCTAGCGGCACAGTACTTC
CASSVYRLAAQYF
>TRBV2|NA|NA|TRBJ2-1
TGTGCCAGCAGTGTAAACAGGGACAATGAGCAGTTCTTC
CASSVNRDNEQFF
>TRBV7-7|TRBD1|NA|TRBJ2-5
TGTGCTAGCAGCTTAGGGGGGGGACAGGGCCAAGAGACCCAGTACTTC
CASSLGGGQGQETQYF
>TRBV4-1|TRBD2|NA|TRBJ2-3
TGCGCCAGCAGCCTAGTCGCAGCGGGGGGCCCCACAGATACGCAGTATTTT
CASSLVAAGGPTDTQYF
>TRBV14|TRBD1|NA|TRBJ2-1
TGTGCCAGCAGCCTACAGGGGTGGGGCAATGAGCAGTTCTTC
CASSLQGWGNEQFF
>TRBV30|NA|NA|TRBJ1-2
TGTGCCTGGAGTCAAGGCAGGGGTGCCTCTGGCTACACCTTC
CAWSQGRGASGYTF
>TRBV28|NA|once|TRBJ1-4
TGTGCCAGCACATCTACGGGGGTATACGCAACTAATGAAAAACTGTTTTTT
CASTSTGVYATNEKLFF
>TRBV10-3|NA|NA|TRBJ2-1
TGTGCCATCAGTGAGTCGAAGGGGGAACCATACAATGAGCAGTTCTTC
CAISESKGEPYNEQFF
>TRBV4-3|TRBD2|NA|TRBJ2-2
TGCGCCAGCAGCCAAGAAGTTTTCGTGTCTAGCGGGGGGGCCGTCACCGGGGAGCTGTTTTTT
CASSQEVFVSSGGAVTGELFF
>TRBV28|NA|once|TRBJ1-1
TGTGCCAGCAGTTTGCCCAGGTGGGGGGACACTGAAGCTTTCTTT
CASSLPRWGDTEAFF
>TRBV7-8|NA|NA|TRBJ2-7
TGTGCCAGCAGCCCCCACCTGCCACCGGGTTCCCACGAGCAGTACTTC
CASSPHLPPGSHEQYF
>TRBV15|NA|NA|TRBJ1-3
TGTGCCACCAGCTCGGGGGGGAACGGAAACACCATATATTTT
CATSSGGNGNTIYF
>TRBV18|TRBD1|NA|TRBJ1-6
TGTGCCAGCTCGCCGGGACAGGGGGATAATTCACCCCTCCACTTT
CASSPGQGDNSPLHF
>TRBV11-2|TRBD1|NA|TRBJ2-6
TGTGCCAGCAGCCCTTGGGACAGCTCTGGGGCCAACGTCCTGACTTTC
CASSPWDSSGANVLTF
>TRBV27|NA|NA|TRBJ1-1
TGTGCCAGCAGTTTCAGGAGGCTTTACGCTGAAGCTTTCTTT
CASSFRRLYAEAFF
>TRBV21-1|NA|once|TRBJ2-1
TGTGCCAGCAGCAATACTACTAGCGGGGGGCACAATGAGCAGTTCTTC
CASSNTTSGGHNEQFF
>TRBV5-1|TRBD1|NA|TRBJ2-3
TGCGCCAGCAGCCCGGACAGGGGTGGGGCAGATACGCAGTATTTT
CASSPDRGGADTQYF
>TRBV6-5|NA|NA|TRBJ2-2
TGTGCCAGCAGTTACAGGGGCCTCGGCACCGGGGAGCTGTTTTTT
CASSYRGLGTGELFF
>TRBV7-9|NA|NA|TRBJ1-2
TGTGCCAGCAGCTTAGGGGGGGTCTATGGCTACACCTTC
CASSLGGVYGYTF
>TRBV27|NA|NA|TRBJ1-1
TGTGCCAGCAGTTTAAGTACGGACACTGAAGCTTTCTTT
CASSLSTDTEAFF
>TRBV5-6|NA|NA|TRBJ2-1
TGTGCCAGCAGCTTGGGGGCCTCCTACAATGAGCAGTTCTTC
CASSLGASYNEQFF
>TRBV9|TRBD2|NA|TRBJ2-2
TGTGCCAGCAGCCTTTCTGGTAGCGGGGCCGACACCGGGGAGCTGTTTTTT
CASSLSGSGADTGELFF
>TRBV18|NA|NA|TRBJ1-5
TGTGCCAGCTCACCACATTCGGATCAGCCCCAGCATTTT
CASSPHSDQPQHF
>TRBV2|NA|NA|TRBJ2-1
TGTGCCAGCAGTGAAGCGATAGAAAGCGATGAGCAGTTCTTC
CASSEAIESDEQFF
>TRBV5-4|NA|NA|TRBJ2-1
TGTGCCAGCAGCCCATCCCCAGGGCGGGAGCAGTTCTTC
CASSPSPGREQFF
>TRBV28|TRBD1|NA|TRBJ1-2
TGTGCCAGCAGTTTAGGGCCAGGGGGGTATGGCTACACCTTC
CASSLGPGGYGYTF
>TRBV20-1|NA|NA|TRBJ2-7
TGCAGTGCAGGGAGCCCCTACGAGCAGTACTTC
CSAGSPYEQYF
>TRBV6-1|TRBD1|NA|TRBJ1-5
TGTGCCAGCAGGACGGGCAGGGGGACCGGGCGGCCCCAGCATTTT
CASRTGRGTGRPQHF